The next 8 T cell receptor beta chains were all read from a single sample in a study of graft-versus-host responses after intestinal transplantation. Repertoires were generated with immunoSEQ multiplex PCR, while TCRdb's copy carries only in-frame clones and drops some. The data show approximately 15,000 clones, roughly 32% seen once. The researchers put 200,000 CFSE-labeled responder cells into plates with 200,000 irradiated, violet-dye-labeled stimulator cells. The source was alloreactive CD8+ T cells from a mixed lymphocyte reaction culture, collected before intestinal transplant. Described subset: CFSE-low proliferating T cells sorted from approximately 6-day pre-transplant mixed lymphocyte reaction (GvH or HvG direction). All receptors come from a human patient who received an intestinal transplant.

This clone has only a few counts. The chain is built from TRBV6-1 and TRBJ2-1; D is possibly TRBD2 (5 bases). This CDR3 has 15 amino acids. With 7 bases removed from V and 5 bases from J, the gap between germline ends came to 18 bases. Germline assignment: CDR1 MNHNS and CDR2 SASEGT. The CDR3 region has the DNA TGTGCCAGCACCCCTCGGGGAGCGTCAAACAATGAGCAGTTCTTC. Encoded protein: CASTPRGASNNEQFF.

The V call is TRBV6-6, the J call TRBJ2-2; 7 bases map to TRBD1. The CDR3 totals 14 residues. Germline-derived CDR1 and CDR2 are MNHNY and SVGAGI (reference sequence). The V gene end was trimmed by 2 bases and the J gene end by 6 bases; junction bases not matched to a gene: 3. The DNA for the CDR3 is TGTGCCAGCAGTTACGTTACAGGGGCCGGGGAGCTGTTTTTT. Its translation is CASSYVTGAGELFF.

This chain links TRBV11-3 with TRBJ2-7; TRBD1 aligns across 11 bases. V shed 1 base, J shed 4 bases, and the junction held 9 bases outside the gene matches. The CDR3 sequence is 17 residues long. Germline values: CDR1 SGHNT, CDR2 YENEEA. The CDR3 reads CASSLGTTGTGGYEQYF. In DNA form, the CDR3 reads TGTGCCAGCAGCTTAGGGACGACCGGGACAGGGGGATACGAGCAGTACTTC.

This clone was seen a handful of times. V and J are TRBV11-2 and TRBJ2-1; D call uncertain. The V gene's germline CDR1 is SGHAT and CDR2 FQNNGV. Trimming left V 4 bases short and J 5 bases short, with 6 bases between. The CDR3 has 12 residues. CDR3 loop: CASSSQNNEQFF. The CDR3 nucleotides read TGTGCCAGCAGCTCCCAGAACAATGAGCAGTTCTTC.

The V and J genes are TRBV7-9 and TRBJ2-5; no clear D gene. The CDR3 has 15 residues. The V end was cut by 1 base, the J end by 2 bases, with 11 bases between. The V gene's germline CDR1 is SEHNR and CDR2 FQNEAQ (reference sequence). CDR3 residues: CASSLGLVLQETQYF. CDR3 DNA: TGTGCCAGCAGCTTAGGGCTAGTTTTGCAAGAGACCCAGTACTTC. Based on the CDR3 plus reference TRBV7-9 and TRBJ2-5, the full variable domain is DTGVSQNPRHKITKRGQNVTFRCDPISEHNRLYWYRQTLGQGPEFLTYFQNEAQLEKSRLLSDRFSAERPKGSFSTLEIQRTEQGDSAMYLCASSLGLVLQETQYFGPGTRLLVL.

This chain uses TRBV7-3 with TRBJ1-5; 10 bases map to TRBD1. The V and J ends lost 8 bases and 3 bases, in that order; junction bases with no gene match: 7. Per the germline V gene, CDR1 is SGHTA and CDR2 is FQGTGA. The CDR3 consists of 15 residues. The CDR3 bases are TGTGCCAGCTTTGGGGACAGGGGAATCAATCAGCCCCAGCATTTT. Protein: CASFGDRGINQPQHF.

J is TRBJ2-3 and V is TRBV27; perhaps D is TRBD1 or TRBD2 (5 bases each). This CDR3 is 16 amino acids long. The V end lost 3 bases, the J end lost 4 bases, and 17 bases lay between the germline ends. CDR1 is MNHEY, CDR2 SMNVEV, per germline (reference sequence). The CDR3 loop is CASSFRALGAADTQYF. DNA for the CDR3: TGTGCCAGCAGTTTTCGGGCCCTCGGGGCAGCAGATACGCAGTATTTT.

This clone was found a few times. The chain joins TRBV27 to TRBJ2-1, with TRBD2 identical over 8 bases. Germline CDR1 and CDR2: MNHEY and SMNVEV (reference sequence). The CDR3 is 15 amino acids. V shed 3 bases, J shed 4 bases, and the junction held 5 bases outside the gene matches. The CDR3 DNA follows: TGTGCCAGCAGTTTCAACCCGGGGGGGTACAATGAGCAGTTCTTC. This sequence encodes CASSFNPGGYNEQFF.